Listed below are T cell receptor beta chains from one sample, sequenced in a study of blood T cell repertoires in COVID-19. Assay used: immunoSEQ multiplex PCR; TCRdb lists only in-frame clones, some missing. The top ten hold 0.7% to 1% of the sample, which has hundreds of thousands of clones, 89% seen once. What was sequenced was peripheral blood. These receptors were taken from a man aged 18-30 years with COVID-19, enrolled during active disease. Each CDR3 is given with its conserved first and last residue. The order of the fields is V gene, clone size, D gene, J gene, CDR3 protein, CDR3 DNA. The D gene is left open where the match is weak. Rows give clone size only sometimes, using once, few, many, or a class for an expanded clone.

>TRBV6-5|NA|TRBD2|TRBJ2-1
CASRQRGGLNEQFF
TGTGCCAGCAGACAGCGGGGGGGCCTGAATGAGCAGTTCTTC
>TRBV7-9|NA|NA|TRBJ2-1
CASTGGVAAYNEQFF
TGTGCCAGCACCGGGGGAGTAGCGGCGTACAATGAGCAGTTCTTC
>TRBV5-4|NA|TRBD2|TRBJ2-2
CASSLGLAGRRTGELFF
TGTGCCAGCAGCTTAGGACTAGCGGGGAGGAGGACCGGGGAGCTGTTTTTT
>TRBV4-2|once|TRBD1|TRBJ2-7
CASSQTFAGQGDYEQYF
TGTGCCAGCAGCCAAACCTTCGCGGGACAGGGTGACTACGAGCAGTACTTC
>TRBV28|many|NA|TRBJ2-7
CASISGQSSYEQYF
TGTGCCAGCATCTCAGGACAGTCCTCCTACGAGCAGTACTTC
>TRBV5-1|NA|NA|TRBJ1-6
CASTAEYNSPLHF
TGCGCCAGCACGGCGGAATATAATTCACCCCTCCACTTT
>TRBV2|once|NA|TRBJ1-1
CASRTAGEAFF
TGTGCCAGCAGGACGGCAGGGGAAGCTTTCTTT
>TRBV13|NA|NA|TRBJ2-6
CASSSRQFYSGANVLTF
TGTGCCAGCAGCTCCAGACAGTTCTACTCTGGGGCCAACGTCCTGACTTTC
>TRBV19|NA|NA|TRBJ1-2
CASSIRTALYGYTF
TGTGCCAGTAGTATCAGGACAGCCTTATATGGCTACACCTTC
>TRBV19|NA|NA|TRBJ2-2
CASRGRNGELFF
TGTGCCAGTAGGGGCAGGAACGGGGAGCTGTTTTTT
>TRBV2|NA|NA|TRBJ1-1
CASSEALSGNTEAFF
TGTGCCAGCAGTGAAGCGCTATCGGGAAACACTGAAGCTTTCTTT
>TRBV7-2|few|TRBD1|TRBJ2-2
CASSSRTGGYAGELFF
TGTGCCAGCAGCTCCCGGACAGGGGGCTACGCCGGGGAGCTGTTTTTT
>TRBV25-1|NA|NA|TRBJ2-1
CASRVLGGNNEQFF
TGTGCCAGCAGGGTTCTAGGGGGAAACAATGAGCAGTTCTTC
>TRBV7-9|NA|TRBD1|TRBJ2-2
CASSVTGAAGELFF
TGTGCCAGCAGCGTGACAGGGGCGGCCGGGGAGCTGTTTTTT
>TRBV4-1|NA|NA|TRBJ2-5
CASSQWAGETQYF
TGCGCCAGCAGCCAATGGGCAGGTGAGACCCAGTACTTC
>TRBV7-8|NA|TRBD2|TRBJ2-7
CASSLLAGREQYF
TGTGCCAGCAGCCTGTTAGCGGGGCGCGAGCAGTACTTC
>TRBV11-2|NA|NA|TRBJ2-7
CASSLGAGAFYEQYF
TGTGCCAGCAGCTTAGGAGCAGGGGCTTTTTACGAGCAGTACTTC
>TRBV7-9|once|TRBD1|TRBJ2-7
CASSFGQDGDEQYF
TGTGCCAGCAGCTTCGGACAGGACGGCGACGAGCAGTACTTC
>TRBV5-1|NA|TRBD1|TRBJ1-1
CASSSGQGYTEAFF
TGCGCCAGCAGCTCCGGACAGGGCTACACTGAAGCTTTCTTT
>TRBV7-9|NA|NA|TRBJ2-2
CASTPKRTNTGELFF
TGTGCCAGCACCCCGAAGAGAACGAACACCGGGGAGCTGTTTTTT
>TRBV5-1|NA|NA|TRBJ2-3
CASSIQGSTDTQYF
TGCGCCAGCAGCATCCAGGGCAGCACAGATACGCAGTATTTT
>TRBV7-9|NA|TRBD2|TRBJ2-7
CASSSEREVGQAQYF
TGTGCCAGCAGCTCCGAGCGGGAGGTAGGACAGGCGCAGTACTTC
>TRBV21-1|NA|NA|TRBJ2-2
CASSRPHLAGELRELFF
TGTGCCAGCAGCAGGCCACATTTAGCGGGGGAACTTAGGGAGCTGTTTTTT
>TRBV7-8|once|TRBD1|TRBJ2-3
CASSPGGLADTQYF
TGTGCCAGCAGCCCAGGGGGCCTGGCAGATACGCAGTATTTT
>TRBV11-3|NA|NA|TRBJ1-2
CASSLDAGRSYGYTF
TGTGCCAGCAGCTTAGATGCGGGCAGGAGCTATGGCTACACCTTC
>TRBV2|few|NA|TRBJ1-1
CASLSSVSTEAFF
TGTGCCAGCTTGAGCTCGGTTAGCACTGAAGCTTTCTTT
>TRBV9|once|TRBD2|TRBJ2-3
CASSASSGTNTDTQYF
TGTGCCAGCAGCGCTTCTAGCGGGACCAACACAGATACGCAGTATTTT
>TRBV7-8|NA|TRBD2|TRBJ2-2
CASCPRAGLANTGELFF
TGTGCCAGTTGTCCGAGAGCGGGGCTCGCGAACACCGGGGAGCTGTTTTTT
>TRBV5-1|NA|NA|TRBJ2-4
CASSLGPGTGGRAKNIQYF
TGCGCCAGCAGCTTGGGCCCTGGGACTGGGGGAAGGGCCAAAAACATTCAGTACTTC
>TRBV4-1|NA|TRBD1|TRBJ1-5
CASSQVDRGREQPQHF
TGCGCCAGCAGCCAAGTAGACAGGGGGCGCGAGCAGCCCCAGCATTTT
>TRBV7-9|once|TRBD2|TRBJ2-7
CASSLGGGGQSYEQYF
TGTGCCAGCAGCTTAGGGGGCGGGGGGCAATCCTACGAGCAGTACTTC
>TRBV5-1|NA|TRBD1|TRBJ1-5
CASSLDGTGNNQPQHF
TGCGCCAGCAGCTTGGATGGGACAGGCAACAATCAGCCCCAGCATTTT
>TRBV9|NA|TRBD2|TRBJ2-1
CASSSHPGLAGEGEQFF
TGTGCCAGCAGCTCCCATCCGGGACTAGCGGGAGAAGGCGAGCAGTTCTTC
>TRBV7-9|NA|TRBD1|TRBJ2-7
CASSLDPGQGSPEQYF
TGTGCCAGCAGCTTAGATCCGGGACAGGGCTCGCCCGAGCAGTACTTC
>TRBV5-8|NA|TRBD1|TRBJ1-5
CASRSGQINQPQHF
TGTGCCAGCAGATCGGGACAGATCAATCAGCCCCAGCATTTT
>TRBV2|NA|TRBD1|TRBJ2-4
CASRLRQGLAKNIQYF
TGTGCCAGCAGGCTACGACAGGGGCTAGCCAAAAACATTCAGTACTTC
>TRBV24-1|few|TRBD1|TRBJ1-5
CATSDRGQGVSNQPQHF
TGTGCCACCAGTGATCGTGGACAGGGCGTGAGCAATCAGCCCCAGCATTTT
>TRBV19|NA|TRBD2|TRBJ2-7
CASSLNHLAGATYEQYF
TGTGCCAGTAGTTTAAACCATCTAGCGGGAGCCACCTACGAGCAGTACTTC
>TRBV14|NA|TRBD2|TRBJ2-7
CASSRGTSPAYEQYF
TGTGCCAGCAGCAGGGGGACTAGCCCTGCCTACGAGCAGTACTTC
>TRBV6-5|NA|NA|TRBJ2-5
CASMVLGRGQETQYF
TGTGCCAGCATGGTTTTGGGCAGGGGACAAGAGACCCAGTACTTC
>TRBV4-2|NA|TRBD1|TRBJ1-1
CAGSQHRGQGAFF
TGTGCCGGCAGCCAACACAGGGGCCAGGGAGCTTTCTTT
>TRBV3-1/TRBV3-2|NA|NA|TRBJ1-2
CASSGTGGDYGYTF
TGTGCCAGCAGCGGTACCGGGGGGGACTATGGCTACACCTTC
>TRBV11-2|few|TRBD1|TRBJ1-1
CASSLQGGNTEAFF
TGTGCCAGCAGCTTACAGGGGGGGAACACTGAAGCTTTCTTT
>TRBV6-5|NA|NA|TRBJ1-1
CASSQRGGTEAFF
TGTGCCAGCAGCCAGAGGGGGGGCACTGAAGCTTTCTTT
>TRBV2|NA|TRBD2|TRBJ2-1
CASQTSASSYNEQFF
TGTGCCAGCCAGACTAGCGCGAGCTCCTACAATGAGCAGTTCTTC
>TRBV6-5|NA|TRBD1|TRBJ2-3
CASSWTGRTDTQYF
TGTGCCAGCAGCTGGACAGGCCGCACAGATACGCAGTATTTT
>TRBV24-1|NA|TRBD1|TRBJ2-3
CATSDSSGTGASGTQYF
TGTGCCACCAGTGATTCATCCGGGACAGGTGCGAGTGGGACGCAGTATTTT
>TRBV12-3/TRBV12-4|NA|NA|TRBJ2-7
CASSLGQTYEQYF
TGTGCCAGCAGTTTAGGGCAGACATACGAGCAGTACTTC
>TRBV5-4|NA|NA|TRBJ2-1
CASSPRQVPYNEQFF
TGTGCCAGCAGCCCGAGACAGGTCCCCTACAATGAGCAGTTCTTC
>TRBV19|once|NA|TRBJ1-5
CASSILKTTNGNQPQHF
TGTGCCAGTAGTATTCTTAAGACTACTAATGGCAATCAGCCCCAGCATTTT
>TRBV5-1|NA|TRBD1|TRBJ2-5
CASSSNTGEETQYF
TGCGCCAGCAGCTCCAATACAGGGGAAGAGACCCAGTACTTC
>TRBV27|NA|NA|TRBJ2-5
CASASAEETQYF
TGTGCCAGTGCGTCGGCGGAAGAGACCCAGTACTTC
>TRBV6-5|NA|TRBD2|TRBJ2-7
CASSHGTSGSYEQYF
TGTGCCAGCAGCCACGGGACTAGCGGGAGCTACGAGCAGTACTTC
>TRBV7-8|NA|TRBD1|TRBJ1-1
CASSRDRAAGSEAFF
TGTGCCAGCAGCCGGGACAGGGCCGCCGGCTCTGAAGCTTTCTTT
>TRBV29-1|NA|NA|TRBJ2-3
CVTGPTDTQYF
TGCGTAACAGGACCCACAGATACGCAGTATTTT
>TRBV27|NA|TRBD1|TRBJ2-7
CASSTRTGVFDEQYF
TGTGCCAGCAGTACCCGGACAGGGGTTTTTGACGAGCAGTACTTC